This TCR beta chain appears in the sequencing data of a study of shared T cell receptors in the human thymus (dated by TCRdb to the early 2020s). Concerning the study at large: The study examined how self-reactive, shared T-cell receptor alpha chains are generated in the human thymus.

CDR1 and CDR2 are read off the germline V gene as MNHNS and SASEGT. Trimming accounts for 4 bases at V and 0 bases at J, while the number of junction bases matched to no gene is 14. The CDR3 starts with the cysteine, ends with the phenylalanine, and has 18 residues. Only the CDR3 DNA is retained, 54 bases long and in frame from the first base. The library was prepared using the immunoSEQ multiplex PCR assay. Drawn from immuneACCESS, this table holds only the in-frame rearrangements with V and J called that TCRdb kept. Clones are partly lost; checked studies trace under half to an unresolved V gene and leave the rest unexplained. Counted in this sample were hundreds of thousands of clones; approximately 83% of them appeared once. The ten largest clones represent more than 0.008% of the sample. This clone was detected once. This clone's antigen is unknown. Base qualities are not at hand, and no much larger clone is one base apart.

This same sample was also part of a study on human thymus T cells. The second investigation adds: In Finland, the donors were immunologically healthy infants who were having open corrective cardiac surgery for congenital heart defects. Thymus tissue was collected as surgical resects that were removed during corrective cardiac surgery. V and J gene segment usage appeared biased in both thymic and peripheral blood repertoires. Highly overlapping thymic TCR repertoires among unrelated individuals were reported in the related research. The study characterized TCR alpha and beta repertoires from fewer than 10 infant thymus samples and a few related peripheral blood samples. The infant donors were about 7 to 250 days old, and the cohort included more than five males and two females. Thymocytes were freed from the tissue by mechanical means and kept at -70 degrees C as pellets of roughly 9-30 million cells. A QIAsymphony instrument was used to extract genomic DNA from frozen cell pellets. The immunoSEQ multiplex PCR assay was used to amplify the TCRB and TCRAD loci from a standardized quantity of quality-controlled genomic DNA. The amplicons spanned the V(D)J region and were long enough to cover the CDR3 and allow V and J genes to be identified. The amplicons were sequenced on an Illumina platform via the commercial immunoSEQ service. Corrections for primer bias and sequencing errors followed previously described methods, while TCRAD and TCRB definitions were based on the IMGT database. Analysis of the repertoires was done with immunoSEQ Analyzer 3.0 and VDJTools and included basic statistics, V/J segment usage, diversity estimates, rarefaction and pairwise overlap. Diversity was estimated with Chao1, ChaoE, Efron-Thisted, Shannon and inverse Simpson indices, and also on datasets down-sampled to the smallest sample. For repertoire overlap, CDR3 nucleotide sequence, V gene and J gene had to match strictly, and clustering was done by Jaccard-based multidimensional scaling. On average, thymus samples yielded around 810,000 unique TCRB clonotypes, whereas blood samples yielded around 88,000.

The clonotype comes from a girl under three years old with a congenital heart defect. Donor details come from another sample of the same person, matched by shared clones. The chain employs TRBV6-1 and TRBJ2-7; the central 8 bases match TRBD1. The sequenced sample was thymocytes. This receptor has the CDR3 CASSVTLVRGRSSYEQYF. The nucleotide sequence is TGTGCCAGCAGTGTTACGCTCGTCAGGGGGCGCAGCTCCTACGAGCAGTACTTC.